This T cell receptor (beta chain) was sequenced in a study of shared clonotypes between healthy human individuals. Study at large: Plates per donor: three CD4 naive, three CD4 memory, two CD8 naive, one CD8 memory.

Study-level results: Generally, estimated richness proved larger in naive subsets than it did in memory subsets. A handful of donors shared 4.5% to 6.5% of their naive CD4 clonotypes. Sequencing depth was expected to affect clonotype sharing among donors.

Using immunoSEQ multiplex PCR, the repertoire was profiled, and TCRdb retains in-frame clones only, with some absent. The repertoire holds 2,500,000 or so clones, with 85% to 95% as singletons. Regarding this clone: The antigen remains undetermined.

Specimen: naive CD4+ T cells from PBMCs. Noted subset: CD45RA+ positively selected. This receptor was taken from a man younger than 35 in good health. Some clones in this sample may be carry-over from other donors' samples.

The CDR3: CASSFLRTAAYEQYF. Here the CDR3 DNA reads TGTGCCAGCAGTTTTCTTCGGACGGCGGCCTACGAGCAGTACTTC. The V gene is TRBV27, the J gene TRBJ2-7; D ambiguous. CDR1 and CDR2 (germline): MNHEY, SMNVEV (reference sequence). There are 15 residues in the CDR3. Trimming pared 3 bases from V and 2 bases from J, leaving 14 bases between.